The entry below gives a single TCR beta chain sequence along with its context. The data belong to a study of blood T cell repertoires in COVID-19. Sequenced by immunoSEQ multiplex PCR; TCRdb stores in-frame clones only, minus some. The repertoire has hundreds of thousands of clones, around 90% of them found once; the top ten carry approximately 3%. This CDR3 region has 14 residues. Trimming cost V 3 bases and J 5 bases; bases outside gene matches: 2. In germline, CDR1 is LNHNV, CDR2 YYDKDF (reference sequence). The chain uses TRBV15 and TRBJ2-5; 11 positions match TRBD2. Sequences were obtained from PBMCs or T cells enriched from blood (not recorded which). This clonotype originated in a woman aged 50 to 60 who had recovered from COVID-19. The CDR3 DNA follows: TGTGCCACCAGCAGCGGGACTAGCGGCGAGACCCAGTACTTC. Translation gives CATSSGTSGETQYF.